Following are 7 T cell receptor beta chains from one sample sequenced in a study of blood T cell repertoires in COVID-19. Sequencing was performed with immunoSEQ multiplex PCR; in TCRdb, only in-frame clones are kept and a portion is missing. The top ten clones hold about 2% of a sample with about 150,000 clones, around four fifths of them seen once. Sequencing was performed on peripheral blood. The source is an elderly woman with acute or convalescent COVID-19.

V usage is TRBV5-1 and J usage is TRBJ2-7; possibly TRBD1 for D (6 bases). Per germline, CDR1 SGHRS and CDR2 YFSETQ. CDR3 length equals 13 residues. Between the trimmed V and J ends, which lost 4 bases and 4 bases, there was a span of 12 bases. CDR3 nucleotide sequence: TGCGCCAGCAGCAAAGACAGGACTTACGAGCAGTACTTC. Its protein product is CASSKDRTYEQYF.

This chain uses TRBV5-1 with TRBJ1-3; 7 bases agree with TRBD1. Trimming at V came to 0 bases and at J to 2 bases, leaving 2 bases not matched to a gene. Germline lookup yields CDR1 SGHRS and CDR2 YFSETQ. This CDR3 spans 15 amino acids. CDR3 coding DNA: TGCGCCAGCAGCTTGGATACAGGGGCTGGAAACACCATATATTTT. This sequence encodes CASSLDTGAGNTIYF.

The chain links TRBV19 to TRBJ1-4; TRBD1 might be the D (6 bases). Trimming removed 1 base at V and 6 bases at J, with 9 bases between. Germline-derived CDR1 and CDR2 are LNHDA and SQIVND (reference sequence). This CDR3 comprises 14 residues. CDR3 nucleotides: TGTGCCAGTAGTATAGGGACAGTCGATGAAAAACTGTTTTTT. Translated: CASSIGTVDEKLFF.

V gene TRBV29-1 combines with J gene TRBJ2-4; no clear D. Germline CDR1 is SQVTM and CDR2 is ANQGSEA. Trimming shortened V by 4 bases and J by 7 bases, and 8 bases separated the two germline ends. The CDR3 runs 11 residues. CDR3 sequence: CSVGDGNIQYF. CDR3 bases: TGCAGCGTTGGAGACGGTAACATTCAGTACTTC.

This chain connects TRBV11-2 to TRBJ1-5, with D unclear. Trimming took 3 bases from V and 0 from J, leaving 9 bases between them. The CDR3 loop spans 15 amino acids. The germline V gene encodes CDR1 SGHAT and CDR2 FQNNGV. The CDR3 here is CASSLNMYSNQPQHF. For the CDR3, the DNA is TGTGCCAGCAGCTTGAACATGTATAGCAATCAGCCCCAGCATTTT.

This clone has only a few counts. The rearrangement joins TRBV7-9 to TRBJ1-6; D unresolved. The length of the CDR3 is 14 residues. Deletions cut 5 bases from V and 10 bases from J, with 15 bases between. Per germline, CDR1 SEHNR and CDR2 FQNEAQ (reference sequence). The CDR3 bases are TGTGCCAGCAGCGCCGTGTGGGAGGGATCACCCCTCCACTTT. As protein: CASSAVWEGSPLHF.

The V and J genes are TRBV19 and TRBJ2-3, with D possibly matching TRBD1 (5 bases). The CDR3 totals 14 residues. CDR1 LNHDA and CDR2 SQIVND come from the germline V gene (reference sequence). V lost 3 bases, J lost 3 bases, and 10 bases lay in between. The CDR3 region has the DNA TGTGCCAGTAGTATCCGACAGCCAACAGATACGCAGTATTTT. This sequence encodes CASSIRQPTDTQYF.